The clone carrying this T cell receptor beta chain was counted only a few times. Its target is unknown. The sample originates from a study of beta chain features in type 1 diabetes. Study background: All samples combined gave under 110,000,000 sorted cells for examination. Study conclusions and caveats: Patients' naive, central memory and regulatory TCRB repertoires appeared more alike than those of healthy donors. The study found moderately but significantly shorter TCRB CDR3s in all four CD4+ subsets of Type 1 diabetes patients.

The ends lost 4 bases at V and 8 bases at J; junction bases unmatched: 16. The CDR3 has 17 amino acids. Germline lookup yields CDR1 SGHDT and CDR2 YYEEEE. The entirety of the isolated RNA underwent reverse transcription, so expressed TCRB transcripts were sequenced. The assay was immunoSEQ multiplex PCR, and TCRdb's table has in-frame clones only and misses some. The sample consists of 250,000 to 300,000 clones, about 8% of them appearing once. CD45RO/CCR7/CD25/CD127/CD95/CD27 separated CD4+ naive, central memory, regulatory and stem cell-like memory cells by sorting. V usage is TRBV5-6 and J usage is TRBJ2-1; 9 positions match TRBD2. The clonotype originates from a woman aged 18-35 years in good health. Sequenced material: central memory CD4+ T cells from blood. The CDR3 sequence: CASSPPPGAGGSDEQFF. In DNA form, the CDR3 reads TGTGCCAGCAGCCCGCCGCCCGGAGCGGGAGGCTCGGATGAGCAGTTCTTC.